Included here is one T cell receptor (beta chain) sequence, with context. This sample was included in a study of long-term antiretroviral therapy in people with HIV. Runs used v3.0 of the immunoSEQ assay and were done at survey level. Clones were read by immunoSEQ multiplex PCR, and TCRdb kept only the in-frame ones, dropping some. This table has some 30,000 clones, approximately 90% appearing once. CDR3 length: 15 residues. V gave up 6 bases and J gave up 4 bases; unmatched junction bases: 8. In germline, CDR1 is SGHAT, CDR2 FQNNGV. The J gene is TRBJ2-7, the V gene TRBV11-2, with 11 bases identical to TRBD2. Here the sequenced sample was unsorted PBMCs, taken 1.1 years after starting antiretroviral therapy. The sequence derives from a man aged 18 to 30 with HIV. The CDR3 region has the DNA TGTGCCAGCAGTTGGGGACTAGCGGATTTTTACGAGCAGTACTTC. Translated: CASSWGLADFYEQYF.